Described below is a single TCR beta chain sequence and its context. The data belong to a study of blood T cell repertoires in COVID-19. About the study: From T cells, B-cell-depleted T cells, or PBMCs came the material, which was cDNA or gDNA.

Original analysis: Reference gene primer amplification in the assay estimated nucleated cell counts. Method: immunoSEQ multiplex PCR; TCRdb's copy keeps in-frame clones and lacks some. That table furnishes V, J and clone size, whereas the DNA furnished D and trimming. This table has roughly 300,000 clones, roughly nine tenths appearing once. Germline CDR1 SGDLS, CDR2 YYNGEE. CDR3 size: 14 residues. The V end was cut by 7 bases, the J end by 0 bases, with 13 bases between. Seattle patients were enrolled during active infection and followed longitudinally. The sequence came from a woman aged 30 to 39 with COVID-19, enrolled during active disease. This sequence joins TRBV9 and TRBJ1-2; tentatively, D is TRBD1 (6 bases). The sample taken for sequencing was peripheral blood. The CDR3 DNA reads TGTGCCAGCGCGGGGGGCCTAGCTAACTATGGCTACACCTTC. Translation gives CASAGGLANYGYTF.